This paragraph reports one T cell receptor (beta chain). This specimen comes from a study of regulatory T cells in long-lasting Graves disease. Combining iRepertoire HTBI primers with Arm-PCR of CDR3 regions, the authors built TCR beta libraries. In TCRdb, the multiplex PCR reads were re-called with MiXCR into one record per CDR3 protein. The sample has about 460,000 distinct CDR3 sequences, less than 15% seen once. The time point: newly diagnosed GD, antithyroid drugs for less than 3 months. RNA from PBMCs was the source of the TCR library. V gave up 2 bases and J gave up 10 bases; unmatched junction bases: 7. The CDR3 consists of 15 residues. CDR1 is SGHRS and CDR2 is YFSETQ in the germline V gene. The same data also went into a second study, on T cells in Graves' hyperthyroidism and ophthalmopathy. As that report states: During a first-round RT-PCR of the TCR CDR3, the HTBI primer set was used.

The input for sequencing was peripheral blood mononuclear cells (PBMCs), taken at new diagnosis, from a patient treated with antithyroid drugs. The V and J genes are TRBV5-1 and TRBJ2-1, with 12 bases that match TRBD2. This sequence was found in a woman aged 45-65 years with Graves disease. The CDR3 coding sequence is TGCGCCAGCAGCTTCCTAGCGGGAGGGAGGGAGGAGCAGTTCTTC. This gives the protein CASSFLAGGREEQFF.